What follows describes a single T cell receptor (beta chain). This record belongs to a study of blood T cell repertoires in COVID-19. Study-wide background: Samples came from the United States, Italy and Spain, spanning acute and convalescent COVID-19. In each case, the material was cDNA or gDNA derived from T cells, B-cell-depleted T cells, or PBMCs.

In germline, CDR1 is PRHDT, CDR2 FYEKMQ (reference sequence). V was clipped by 5 bases and J by 6 bases; unmatched bases: 4. The CDR3 has 13 amino acids. The authors' processing: Amplified reference gene primers provided the basis for estimating nucleated cell counts. Measured with immunoSEQ multiplex PCR; TCRdb has only the in-frame clones, and not every one. V, J and clone size are taken as reported in that table, and D and trimming were inferred from the DNA itself. The sample lists 65,000 to 85,000 clones; 88% were seen once. The V and J genes are TRBV13 and TRBJ2-7, with TRBD1 matching over 10 bases. This TCR was sampled from a human donor in a cohort sampled during active COVID-19. Sequenced material: peripheral blood. The CDR3 DNA is TGTGCCAGCAGCGACCGGGACAGGGGCGAGCAGTACTTC. The encoded protein is CASSDRDRGEQYF.